This T cell receptor beta chain comes out of a study of cytomegalovirus exposure and HLA in healthy donors. Regarding the study as a whole: The authors later found most CMV-associated TCR beta chains appeared HLA-restricted. The productive fraction for most TCR beta V segments was about 90% or about 30% in an earlier analysis.

Germline V gives CDR1 MGHRA, CDR2 YSYEKL. V was clipped by 1 base and J by 7 bases; unmatched bases: 10. CDR3 length: 16 amino acids. Primers: 60 Vbeta forward and 13 Jbeta reverse. TCRdb's table, derived via immunoSEQ multiplex PCR, lists solely in-frame clones and lacks some. The sample shows roughly 180,000 clones, approximately 73% of them seen only once. This clone was counted a single time. The target antigen is unknown. The receptor was derived from a woman aged 25 to 45 in good health and CMV-seropositive. Specimen: PBMCs. The gene calls are TRBV4-1 and TRBJ2-7, with 10 bases that match TRBD1. CDR3 region: CASSQVRGTGVREQYF. The CDR3 nucleotides are TGCGCCAGCAGCCAAGTCAGGGGGACAGGGGTCAGGGAGCAGTACTTC.